What follows describes a single T cell receptor (beta chain). Its specificity is unknown. The method was immunoSEQ multiplex PCR; TCRdb's version includes in-frame clones alone and lacks a portion of them. The sample contains around 60,000 clones, roughly nine tenths of which appear only once. The donors were members of the roughly 120-subject validation cohort (separate from the roughly 680-subject first cohort). V dropped 2 bases and J dropped 6 bases, with 11 bases sitting between them. Looked up from germline, CDR1 is ENHRY and CDR2 is SYGVKD. This CDR3 is 13 amino acids long. The data originate from a study of cytomegalovirus exposure and HLA in healthy donors. Overall study: A later analysis reported the approximately 120 validation repertoires used the same platform as the roughly 700 first-cohort repertoires.

Study-wide points: Most TCR sequences proved rare, with some public TCRs found in many donors. Cytomegalovirus status, reportedly, was diagnosed with high specificity and sensitivity by the classifier.

The receptor was isolated from a man younger than 35 in good health and CMV-seronegative. The sequenced material came from PBMCs. The V and J genes are TRBV10-3 and TRBJ2-7; TRBD2 is a possible D gene (6 bases). The CDR3 is CAISEGGGPEQYF. CDR3 DNA sequence: TGTGCCATCAGTGAGGGAGGAGGGCCCGAGCAGTACTTC.